This is a list of T cell receptor beta chains from one sample in a study of OX40 agonist ivuxolimab in advanced cancers. Assay: immunoSEQ multiplex PCR; the TCRdb copy retains only in-frame clones and omits some. The sample consists of about 48,000 clones, over 70% of them appearing once. The specimen comprised CD4+ or CD8+ T cells sorted from blood, sampled in a trial of the OX40 agonist ivuxolimab. These receptors all come from an adult with an advanced solid tumor such as melanoma, head and neck, liver or kidney cancer. The CDR3 runs from the conserved cysteine through the conserved F or W. Each record gives: CDR3 length, V gene, D gene, J gene, clone size, CDR3 protein, CDR3 DNA. A D gene is named only where the DNA matches it firmly. Rows may omit the clone size; those that give it use once, few, many or a size class.

13	TRBV7-3	-	TRBJ1-2	-	CASSSGPGGGYTF	TGTGCCAGCAGCTCCGGGCCGGGGGGTGGCTACACCTTC
14	TRBV5-5	-	TRBJ2-3	-	CASSLTGYTDTQYF	TGTGCCAGCAGCTTGACAGGTTACACAGATACGCAGTATTTT
13	TRBV19	-	TRBJ2-7	-	CASSNRLRGEQYF	TGTGCCAGTAGTAATCGGCTTCGAGGCGAGCAGTACTTC
13	TRBV18	-	TRBJ2-3	-	CASSLDSADTQYF	TGTGCCAGCTCACTCGACAGTGCAGATACGCAGTATTTT
13	TRBV6-5	-	TRBJ2-1	once	CASSYLDAGEQFF	TGTGCCAGCAGTTACCTGGACGCCGGTGAGCAGTTCTTC
15	TRBV4-1	TRBD2	TRBJ2-1	-	CASSQVGAGGDEQFF	TGCGCCAGCAGCCAAGTCGGAGCGGGAGGGGATGAGCAGTTCTTC
13	TRBV30	-	TRBJ2-7	-	CAWKSWGRSEQYF	TGTGCCTGGAAGTCTTGGGGGCGCAGCGAGCAGTACTTC
13	TRBV7-2	-	TRBJ1-1	-	CASSVDRITEAFF	TGTGCCAGCAGCGTCGACAGGATAACTGAAGCTTTCTTT
13	TRBV30	-	TRBJ1-1	-	CAWSERKNTEAFF	TGTGCCTGGAGTGAGCGGAAGAACACTGAAGCTTTCTTT
13	TRBV19	-	TRBJ2-2	-	CASKPPLTGELFF	TGTGCCAGTAAGCCCCCCCTCACCGGGGAGCTGTTTTTT
13	TRBV28	-	TRBJ1-4	-	CASIGGTNEKLFF	TGTGCCAGCATCGGGGGAACTAATGAAAAACTGTTTTTT
11	TRBV5-1	-	TRBJ1-1	-	CASSSGFEAFF	TGCGCCAGCAGCTCCGGGTTTGAAGCTTTCTTT
12	TRBV7-9	TRBD2	TRBJ2-5	few	CASSSGGRTQYF	TGTGCCAGCAGCTCGGGAGGGAGGACCCAGTACTTC
16	TRBV7-8	-	TRBJ1-4	-	CASSLVRQPPWEKLFF	TGTGCCAGCAGCTTAGTAAGGCAGCCCCCGTGGGAAAAACTGTTTTTT
11	TRBV6-4	-	TRBJ2-7	once	CASSDKWEQYF	TGTGCCAGCAGTGACAAGTGGGAGCAGTACTTC
15	TRBV5-5	-	TRBJ1-4	-	CASRRTVGLVEKLFF	TGTGCCAGCAGACGGACGGTAGGCCTGGTTGAAAAACTGTTTTTT
15	TRBV2	TRBD1	TRBJ2-7	-	CASSEGGQGAYEQYF	TGTGCCAGCAGTGAAGGGGGACAGGGGGCCTACGAGCAGTACTTC
15	TRBV7-9	TRBD2	TRBJ2-1	-	CASSWLAGERREQFF	TGTGCCAGCAGCTGGCTAGCGGGAGAGCGACGTGAGCAGTTCTTC
13	TRBV19	-	TRBJ1-1	few	CASTRGVRTEAFF	TGTGCCAGTACCCGGGGGGTACGCACTGAAGCTTTCTTT
15	TRBV28	-	TRBJ1-2	-	CASSLEARPDYGYTF	TGTGCCAGCAGTTTAGAGGCTCGTCCGGACTATGGCTACACCTTC
14	TRBV5-1	TRBD1	TRBJ2-3	-	CASSPGQGRDTQYF	TGCGCCAGCAGCCCCGGACAGGGTAGGGATACGCAGTATTTT
11	TRBV20-1	-	TRBJ1-3	-	CSVEWGNTIYF	TGCAGTGTAGAGTGGGGAAACACCATATATTTT
15	TRBV27	-	TRBJ1-5	once	CASSLFQGSNQPQHF	TGTGCCAGCAGTTTATTTCAGGGGAGCAATCAGCCCCAGCATTTT
15	TRBV15	TRBD2	TRBJ2-2	-	CATSSLLAGGPGLFF	TGTGCCACCAGCTCCCTTTTAGCGGGAGGGCCAGGGCTGTTTTTT
15	TRBV12-2	-	TRBJ2-7	-	CASRLNPSGTNEQYF	TGTGCAAGTCGCTTAAACCCTTCGGGAACAAACGAGCAGTACTTC
14	TRBV5-4	-	TRBJ2-5	-	CASSLALIQETQYF	TGTGCCAGCAGCTTGGCTCTGATCCAAGAGACCCAGTACTTC
14	TRBV2	-	TRBJ2-5	-	CASSESQGWKTQYF	TGTGCCAGCAGTGAATCCCAGGGGTGGAAGACCCAGTACTTC
15	TRBV5-1	-	TRBJ1-1	-	CASSLAAGQNTEAFF	TGCGCCAGCAGCTTGGCGGCAGGGCAGAACACTGAAGCTTTCTTT
13	TRBV7-6	-	TRBJ2-5	-	CASSRGLQETQYF	TGTGCCAGCAGCCGCGGGCTCCAAGAGACCCAGTACTTC
14	TRBV11-3	-	TRBJ2-3	-	CASSLGGGSDTQYF	TGTGCCAGCAGCTTAGGCGGGGGCTCAGATACGCAGTATTTT
17	TRBV4-1	-	TRBJ1-4	-	CASSPSGATSSNEKLFF	TGCGCCAGCAGCCCTTCAGGGGCCACTAGCTCTAATGAAAAACTGTTTTTT
11	TRBV2	-	TRBJ1-2	-	CASSVLKGYTF	TGTGCCAGCAGTGTTTTAAAGGGCTACACCTTC
14	TRBV6-5	-	TRBJ1-5	-	CASSTLAGNQPQHF	TGTGCCAGCAGTACACTAGCGGGCAATCAGCCCCAGCATTTT
15	TRBV4-1	TRBD1	TRBJ1-5	-	CASSQGDRENQPQHF	TGCGCCAGCAGCCAAGGGGACAGGGAAAATCAGCCCCAGCATTTT
15	TRBV5-4	-	TRBJ1-5	-	CASSLDTRSPVPQHF	TGTGCCAGCAGCTTGGATACGCGGTCCCCGGTTCCCCAGCATTTT
14	TRBV4-1	-	TRBJ2-3	-	CASSQVGVTDTQYF	TGCGCCAGCAGCCAAGTCGGTGTTACAGATACGCAGTATTTT
16	TRBV5-1	-	TRBJ2-4	-	CASSPGWGGQENIQYF	TGCGCCAGCAGCCCCGGCTGGGGGGGGCAGGAGAACATTCAGTACTTC
17	TRBV27	TRBD2	TRBJ2-5	-	CASSPGLAVQPQETQYF	TGTGCCAGCAGCCCTGGACTAGCGGTCCAGCCGCAAGAGACCCAGTACTTC
15	TRBV6-4	TRBD1	TRBJ1-1	-	CASSAIQGGATEAFF	TGTGCCAGCAGTGCTATACAGGGGGGTGCCACTGAAGCTTTCTTT
18	TRBV27	-	TRBJ2-5	-	CASSQTGRLDLPGETQYF	TGTGCCAGCAGTCAAACAGGGAGACTAGACCTACCTGGGGAGACCCAGTACTTC
15	TRBV10-3	-	TRBJ2-3	-	CAISRGPGATDTQYF	TGTGCCATCAGTAGAGGGCCGGGGGCCACAGATACGCAGTATTTT
15	TRBV5-6	TRBD1	TRBJ1-6	-	CASSARTGGNSPLHF	TGTGCCAGCAGCGCCCGGACAGGGGGAAATTCACCCCTCCACTTT